This T cell receptor beta chain came from a study of blood T cell repertoires in COVID-19. Study-wide context: Sites in the United States, Italy and Spain provided acute and convalescent COVID-19 samples.

Adults between about 18 and 89 years of age took part from under 25 US areas. The V gene's germline CDR1 is SEHNR and CDR2 FQNEAQ (reference sequence). The CDR3 consists of 15 residues. V was shortened by 1 base and J by 10 bases, with 16 bases between the two germline ends. Profiling relied on immunoSEQ multiplex PCR, and the TCRdb table lists in-frame clones only, not all of them. This sample has about 260,000 clones, with approximately 79% found just once. The clonotype originates from a man aged 25-45 years with acute COVID-19. Input material: PBMCs or T cells enriched from blood (not recorded which). This chain joins TRBV7-9 and TRBJ1-4; D might be TRBD1 (6 bases). Here the CDR3 reads CASSLGGRGVGKLFF. The CDR3 DNA sequence: TGTGCCAGCAGCTTAGGAGGCAGGGGAGTTGGAAAACTGTTTTTT. Using reference TRBV7-9 and TRBJ1-4 for the parts outside the CDR3, the full variable domain is DTGVSQNPRHKITKRGQNVTFRCDPISEHNRLYWYRQTLGQGPEFLTYFQNEAQLEKSRLLSDRFSAERPKGSFSTLEIQRTEQGDSAMYLCASSLGGRGVGKLFFGSGTQLSVL.